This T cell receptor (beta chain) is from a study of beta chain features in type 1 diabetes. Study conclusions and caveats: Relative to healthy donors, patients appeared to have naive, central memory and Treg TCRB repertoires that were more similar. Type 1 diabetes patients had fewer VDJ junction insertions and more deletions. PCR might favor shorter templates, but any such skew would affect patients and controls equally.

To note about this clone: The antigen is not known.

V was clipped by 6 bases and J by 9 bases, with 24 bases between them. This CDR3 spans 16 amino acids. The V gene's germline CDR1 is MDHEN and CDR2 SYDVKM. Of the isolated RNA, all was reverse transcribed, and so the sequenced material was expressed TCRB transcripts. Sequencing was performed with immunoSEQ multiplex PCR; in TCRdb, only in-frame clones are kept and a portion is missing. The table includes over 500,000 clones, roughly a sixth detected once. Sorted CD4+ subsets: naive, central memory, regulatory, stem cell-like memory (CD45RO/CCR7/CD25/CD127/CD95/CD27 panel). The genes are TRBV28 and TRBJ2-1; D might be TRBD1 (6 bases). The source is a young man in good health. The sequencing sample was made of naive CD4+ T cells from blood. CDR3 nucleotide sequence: TGTGCCAGCAGACTTCGGACAGTCGCACTCAATACTGAGCAGTTCTTC. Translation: CASRLRTVALNTEQFF.